This passage covers 2 T cell receptor beta chains from one sample sequenced in a study of T-cell reconstitution after alpha-beta-depleted transplantation in children. General study points: By one year post-transplant, T-cell counts and diversity largely arose from T cells that were newly produced.

No cognate antigen is known for these TCRs. A TCRbeta library incorporating unique molecular identifiers was prepared. From the PCR reads, TCRdb called clonotypes with MiXCR, one entry per CDR3 protein. The sample includes some 300,000 distinct CDR3 sequences, approximately 7.3% of them seen just once. The sample consisted of peripheral blood, taken 360 days after TCRalphabeta/CD19-depleted stem cell transplant. Receptors originate from a female patient aged 2 to 10 who had a stem cell transplant for Fanconi anemia, so the T cells may come from the graft donor.

This clonotype was picked up many times. The chain carries TRBV9 and TRBJ2-1; D not certain. The V end lost 1 base, the J end lost 8 bases, and 13 bases lay between the germline ends. This CDR3 spans 14 amino acids. The germline gives CDR1 SGDLS, CDR2 YYNGEE. Here the CDR3 DNA reads TGTGCCAGCAGCGTACGGGCCCAAGAATATGAGCAGTTCTTC. It is translated as CASSVRAQEYEQFF.

The chain joins TRBV4-3 to TRBJ1-1, with a weak D call TRBD1 (5 bases). The CDR3 contains 17 residues. V dropped 4 bases and J dropped 0 bases, with 18 bases sitting between them. The V gene's germline CDR1 is LGHNA and CDR2 YSLEER. CDR3 loop: CASSPQVQILMNTEAFF. Here the CDR3 DNA reads TGCGCCAGCAGCCCACAGGTCCAGATCCTCATGAACACTGAAGCTTTCTTT.